The 20 T cell receptor beta chains reported below all come from one sample, sequenced in a study of blood T cells in healthy people across ages. Sample-barcoded 5' priming and a J-beta primer mix drove a second PCR of roughly 6 to 12 cycles. TCRdb reprocessed the 5' RACE reads via MiXCR and lists one record per CDR3 protein. The sample shows over 1.5 million distinct CDR3 sequences, roughly 50% of them seen only once. Specimen: blood. These receptors came from a woman aged 40 to 50 in good health.

This clonotype turned up a few times. The CDR3, as DNA: TGTGCCAGCAGCCCTGACGGAGCCGCTAACTATGGCTACACCTTC. Translation gives CASSPDGAANYGYTF. The chain joins TRBV5-5 to TRBJ1-2; D call uncertain. Germline V lookup: CDR1 SGHKS, CDR2 YYEKEE (reference sequence). Trimming stripped 4 bases from V and 0 bases from J, with 13 bases between. The CDR3 is 15 amino acids.

This chain joins TRBV14 and TRBJ2-5; 7 bases are a match to TRBD1. This CDR3 is 15 amino acids long. CDR1 is SGHDN, CDR2 FVKESK, per germline. V lost 4 bases, J lost 4 bases, and 9 bases stayed unmatched. The CDR3 DNA reads TGTGCCAGCAGCCTCCGGACAGGACTGAGAGAGACCCAGTACTTC. Encoded protein: CASSLRTGLRETQYF. The complete variable domain, with remaining parts taken from reference TRBV14 and TRBJ2-5, reads EAGVTQFPSHSVIEKGQTVTLRCDPISGHDNLYWYRRVMGKEIKFLLHFVKESKQDESGMPNNRFLAERTGGTYSTLKVQPAELEDSGVYFCASSLRTGLRETQYFGPGTRLLVL.

The chain has TRBV6-5 and TRBJ2-1; D possibly corresponds to TRBD2 (6 bases). The V end lost 0 bases, the J end lost 10 bases, and 10 bases lay between the germline ends. CDR3 length: 13 residues. Germline V gives CDR1 MNHEY, CDR2 SVGAGI. CDR3 sequence reads: CASSYSGGYEQFF. DNA for the CDR3: TGTGCCAGCAGTTACTCCGGGGGTTACGAGCAGTTCTTC.

The chain employs TRBV6-6 and TRBJ2-3, with 9 bases that match TRBD1. There are 15 residues in the CDR3. Germline CDR1 is MNHNY and CDR2 is SVGAGI (reference sequence). V was pared by 6 bases and J by 4 bases, with 8 bases of the junction left unmatched. The CDR3 DNA sequence: TGTGCCAGCAGACCCCCGGGACAGGGAGCAGATACGCAGTATTTT. Amino acid sequence: CASRPPGQGADTQYF.

The CDR3 loop reads CASSPWRGVYNEQFF. CDR3 nucleotides: TGTGCCAGCAGCCCTTGGCGGGGGGTTTACAATGAGCAGTTCTTC. This chain uses TRBV7-9 with TRBJ2-1; TRBD2 agrees at 8 bases. The V gene's germline CDR1 is SEHNR and CDR2 FQNEAQ (reference sequence). The CDR3 sequence is 15 residues long. After removal of 5 bases from V and 4 bases from J, the junction contained 7 bases not matched to a gene.

The rearrangement joins TRBV4-2 to TRBJ2-5, with 13 bases matching TRBD2. CDR3 length: 22 amino acids. Germline values: CDR1 LGHNA, CDR2 YNFKEQ. The trim removed 2 bases at V and 5 bases at J, leaving 23 bases unmatched. CDR3 bases: TGTGCCAGCAGCCAACACGCCACCGGGACTAGCGGGGATAGGCAGGGACAGGAGACCCAGTACTTC. Amino acids: CASSQHATGTSGDRQGQETQYF.

This clonotype was recorded a few times. The J gene is TRBJ2-5, the V gene TRBV27; a weak D match, TRBD2 (6 bases). This CDR3 is built from 14 residues. V gave up 3 bases and J gave up 4 bases, with 12 bases separating them. Germline lookup yields CDR1 MNHEY and CDR2 SMNVEV (reference sequence). This CDR3 reads CASSFGGLVETQYF. For the CDR3, the DNA is TGTGCCAGCAGTTTTGGGGGGTTGGTAGAGACCCAGTACTTC.

The chain has TRBV20-1 and TRBJ2-7, with 9 positions matching TRBD2. V lost 2 bases and J lost 2; bases outside the gene matches: 4. The CDR3 length is 14 residues. Germline lookup yields CDR1 DFQATT and CDR2 SNEGSKA (reference sequence). CDR3 coding DNA: TGCAGTGCTAGAAGACTAGCGGAAGCCTACGAGCAGTACTTC. It translates to CSARRLAEAYEQYF.

V is TRBV11-1 and J is TRBJ2-1; 7 nucleotides line up with TRBD2. This CDR3 is built from 14 residues. J gave up 0 bases and V 7 bases, and 3 bases lay outside the gene matches. Germline V lookup: CDR1 SGHAT, CDR2 FQDESV (reference sequence). The CDR3: CASIGEGSYNEQFF. CDR3 DNA sequence: TGTGCCAGCATAGGGGAGGGCTCCTACAATGAGCAGTTCTTC.

The chain joins TRBV7-6 to TRBJ2-5; weak D call: TRBD1 (6 bases). The germline gives CDR1 SGHVS, CDR2 FNYEAQ. The CDR3 runs to 12 residues. V dropped 5 bases and J dropped 11 bases, with 15 bases sitting between them. In nucleotides, the CDR3 is TGTGCCAGCAGCCAGGGGACGATGGAGCAGTACTTC. Translated, it gives CASSQGTMEQYF.

The genes are TRBV28 and TRBJ1-2, with D uncertain. Per the germline V gene, CDR1 is MDHEN and CDR2 is SYDVKM. The CDR3 runs 11 residues. Trimming left V 10 bases short and J 2 bases short, with 8 bases between. The CDR3 here is CATVVNYGYTF. As DNA, the CDR3 is TGTGCCACGGTAGTGAACTATGGCTACACCTTC.

This clonotype has only a few counts. The genes are TRBV7-2 and TRBJ2-1, with D perhaps given as TRBD1 or TRBD2 (5 bases each). CDR3 size: 16 residues. CDR1 SGHTA and CDR2 FQGNSA come from the germline V gene. Trimming stripped 5 bases from V and 6 bases from J, with 20 bases between. The CDR3, as DNA: TGTGCCAGCAGCCGCCTTCCGGGACCACCGGCCAATGAGCAGTTCTTC. It codes for CASSRLPGPPANEQFF.

This clonotype was observed a handful of times. In DNA, the CDR3 is TGCGCCAGCAGCCAACGGGGGGAGACCTACGAGCAGTACTTC. This codes for CASSQRGETYEQYF. The genes are TRBV4-1 and TRBJ2-7; 7 bases are a match to TRBD2. Germline V gives CDR1 MGHRA, CDR2 YSYEKL. There are 14 residues in the CDR3. Germline trimming cut 2 bases from V and 2 bases from J; bases unmatched to any gene: 3.

This sequence joins TRBV2 and TRBJ2-1, with 11 bases lining up with TRBD1. CDR1 and CDR2 from the germline V gene are SNHLY and FYNNEI. V was pared by 8 bases and J by 9 bases, with 15 bases of the junction left unmatched. This CDR3 comprises 16 residues. The CDR3 DNA reads TGTGCCAGCCGAAACCCCGGACAGGGGGCGCATAGTGAGCAGTTCTTC. This translates into CASRNPGQGAHSEQFF.

The CDR3 spells CASSLRERQETQYF. DNA of the CDR3: TGCGCCAGCAGCTTAAGGGAACGGCAAGAGACCCAGTACTTC. The chain has TRBV5-1 and TRBJ2-5; D gene ambiguous. Germline lookup yields CDR1 SGHRS and CDR2 YFSETQ. This CDR3 has 14 amino acids. The V and J ends lost 2 bases and 2 bases respectively, with 10 bases between them.

The gene calls are TRBV20-1 and TRBJ2-1; 11 bases are shared with TRBD2. With V trimmed by 4 bases and J by 0 bases, 8 bases remained unmatched. CDR1 is DFQATT and CDR2 is SNEGSKA in the germline V gene (reference sequence). The CDR3 is made up of 17 amino acids. The CDR3 sequence: CSATKVSGGDSYNEQFF. In DNA, the CDR3 is TGCAGTGCTACAAAAGTTAGCGGGGGGGACTCCTACAATGAGCAGTTCTTC.

This chain uses TRBV6-5 with TRBJ2-3; TRBD2 might be the D (6 bases). This CDR3 comprises 13 residues. V was clipped by 7 bases and J by 3 bases, with 11 bases between them. In germline, CDR1 is MNHEY, CDR2 SVGAGI. The CDR3 sequence is CASTPAGTDTQYF. CDR3 nucleotide sequence: TGTGCCAGCACTCCAGCGGGTACAGATACGCAGTATTTT.

J is TRBJ2-3 and V is TRBV6-6; TRBD1 matches at 9 bases. CDR3 length equals 17 residues. After removal of 2 bases from V and 1 base from J, the junction contained 7 bases not matched to a gene. CDR1 MNHNY and CDR2 SVGAGI come from the germline V gene (reference sequence). In DNA form, the CDR3 reads TGTGCCAGCAGTTACACGGCTGGACAGGGGCGCACAGATACGCAGTATTTT. As protein: CASSYTAGQGRTDTQYF.

This sequence joins TRBV28 and TRBJ1-2; no clear D gene. Germline V gene lookup returns CDR1 MDHEN and CDR2 SYDVKM. The CDR3 is 14 residues long. V shed 2 bases and J shed 1 base, with 8 bases lying between them. CDR3 sequence: CASSLPTLNYGYTF. DNA for the CDR3: TGTGCCAGCAGTTTACCCACACTTAACTATGGCTACACCTTC.

This clonotype was detected only a few times. The chain carries TRBV6-2 or TRBV6-3 and TRBJ2-5; maybe TRBD2 (6 bases). The CDR3 is made up of 13 amino acids. Trimming pared 6 bases from V and 5 bases from J, leaving 13 bases between. CDR1 MNHEY and CDR2 SVGEGT come from the germline V gene. CDR3 amino acids: CASRAGREETQYF. Here the CDR3 DNA reads TGTGCCAGCAGAGCGGGCAGGGAGGAGACCCAGTACTTC.